The entry below gives a single TCR beta chain sequence along with its context. Its antigen is not known. CDR3 length: 17 amino acids. The germline V gene encodes CDR1 SNHLY and CDR2 FYNNEI. V was trimmed by 6 bases and J by 1 base, leaving 16 bases between them. TCRdb's copy holds only in-frame clones and misses some; the assay was immunoSEQ multiplex PCR. The profile covers roughly 73,000 clones, with 85% to 90% appearing a single time and 2.5% to 3.5% taken by the ten largest. The sample originates from a study of OX40 agonist ivuxolimab in advanced cancers. Regarding the study as a whole: Averaged across samples, CD8+ T cells carried more expanded clones than CD4+ did.

This clonotype was sampled from an adult with an advanced solid tumor such as melanoma, head and neck, liver or kidney cancer. The sample was CD4+ or CD8+ T cells sorted from blood, taken in a trial of the OX40 agonist ivuxolimab. J is TRBJ2-6 and V is TRBV2; TRBD1 might be the D (5 bases). Here the CDR3 DNA reads TGTGCCAGCAGGATCCGCCTCCAGGGTTCTGGGGCCAACGTCCTGACTTTC. This encodes CASRIRLQGSGANVLTF.